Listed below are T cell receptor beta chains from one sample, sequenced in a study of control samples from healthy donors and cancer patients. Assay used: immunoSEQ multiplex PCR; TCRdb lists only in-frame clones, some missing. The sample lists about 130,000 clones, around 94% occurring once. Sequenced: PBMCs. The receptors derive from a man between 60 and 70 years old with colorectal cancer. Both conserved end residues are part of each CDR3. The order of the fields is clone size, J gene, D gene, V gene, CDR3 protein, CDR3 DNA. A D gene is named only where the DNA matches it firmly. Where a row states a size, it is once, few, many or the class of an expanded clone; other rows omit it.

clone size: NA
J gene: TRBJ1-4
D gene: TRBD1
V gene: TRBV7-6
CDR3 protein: CASRRQGVSNEKLFF
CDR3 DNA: TGTGCCAGCAGGAGACAGGGGGTCTCTAATGAAAAACTGTTTTTT

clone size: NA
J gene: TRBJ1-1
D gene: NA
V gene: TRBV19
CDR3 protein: CACRGYTEAFF
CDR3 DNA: TGTGCCTGCAGGGGTTACACTGAAGCTTTCTTT

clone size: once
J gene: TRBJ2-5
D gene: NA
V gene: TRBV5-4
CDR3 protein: CASSLAGLETQYF
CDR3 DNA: TGTGCCAGCAGTCTGGCTGGGTTGGAGACCCAGTACTTC

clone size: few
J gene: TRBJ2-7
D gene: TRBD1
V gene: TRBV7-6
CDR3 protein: CASSSPTGGHYEQYF
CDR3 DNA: TGTGCCAGCAGCTCCCCGACAGGGGGCCACTACGAGCAGTACTTC

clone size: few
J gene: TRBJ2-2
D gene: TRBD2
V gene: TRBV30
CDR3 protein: CAWSIPGLAGGPRIGELFF
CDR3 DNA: TGTGCCTGGAGTATACCCGGACTAGCGGGGGGGCCGCGTATCGGGGAGCTGTTTTTT

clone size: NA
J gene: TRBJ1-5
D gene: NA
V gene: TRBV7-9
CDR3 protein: CASSLGQANQPQHF
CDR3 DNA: TGTGCCAGCAGCTTAGGCCAGGCCAATCAGCCCCAGCATTTT

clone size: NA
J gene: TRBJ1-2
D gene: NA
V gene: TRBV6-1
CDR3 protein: CASSEAPWGRADYGYTF
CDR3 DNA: TGTGCCAGCAGTGAAGCCCCTTGGGGCAGGGCTGACTATGGCTACACCTTC

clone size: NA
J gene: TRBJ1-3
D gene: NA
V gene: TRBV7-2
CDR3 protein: CASSSTSGNTIYF
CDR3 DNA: TGTGCCAGCAGCTCAACATCCGGAAACACCATATATTTT

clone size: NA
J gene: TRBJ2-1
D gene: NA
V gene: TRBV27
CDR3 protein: CASSFKPGGEQFF
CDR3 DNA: TGTGCCAGCAGTTTCAAACCCGGAGGTGAGCAGTTCTTC

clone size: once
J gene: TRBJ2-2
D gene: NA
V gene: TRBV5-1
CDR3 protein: CASSADNGGELFF
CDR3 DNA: TGCGCCAGCAGCGCGGATAATGGCGGGGAGCTGTTTTTT

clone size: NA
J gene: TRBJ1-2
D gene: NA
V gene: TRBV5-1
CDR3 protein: CASSLNARGGYTF
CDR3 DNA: TGCGCCAGCAGCTTAAACGCTAGGGGTGGCTACACCTTC

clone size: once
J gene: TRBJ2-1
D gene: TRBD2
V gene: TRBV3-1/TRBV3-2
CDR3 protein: CASSQVSLAGGYNEQFF
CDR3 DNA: TGTGCCAGCAGCCAAGTTAGCCTAGCGGGGGGGTACAATGAGCAGTTCTTC

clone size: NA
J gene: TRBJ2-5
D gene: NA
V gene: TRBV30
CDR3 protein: CAWSGPGRRETQYF
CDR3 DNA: TGTGCCTGGAGCGGGCCAGGCCGAAGGGAGACCCAGTACTTC

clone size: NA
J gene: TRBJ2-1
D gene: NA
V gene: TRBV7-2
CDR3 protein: CASSLRGETSYNEQFF
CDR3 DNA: TGTGCCAGCAGCTTGAGGGGGGAAACTTCCTACAATGAGCAGTTCTTC

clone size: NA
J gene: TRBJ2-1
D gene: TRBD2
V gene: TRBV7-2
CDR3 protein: CASSLASGDHNEQFF
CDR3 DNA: TGTGCCAGCAGCTTAGCAAGCGGGGATCACAATGAGCAGTTCTTC

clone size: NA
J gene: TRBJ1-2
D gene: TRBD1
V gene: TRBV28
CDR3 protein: CASTPSGGTGDIGYTF
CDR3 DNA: TGTGCCAGCACTCCCTCGGGGGGGACAGGGGATATCGGCTACACCTTC

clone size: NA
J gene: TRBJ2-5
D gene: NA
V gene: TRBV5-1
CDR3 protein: CASSQTQETQYF
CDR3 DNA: TGCGCCAGCAGCCAGACCCAAGAGACCCAGTACTTC

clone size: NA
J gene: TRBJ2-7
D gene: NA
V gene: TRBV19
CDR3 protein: CASSIGRATYEQYF
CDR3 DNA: TGTGCCAGTAGTATCGGGCGGGCTACCTACGAGCAGTACTTC

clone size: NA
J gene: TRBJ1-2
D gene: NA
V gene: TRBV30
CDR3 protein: CASTSRDSYYGYTF
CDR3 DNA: TGTGCCTCTACATCGAGGGATTCTTACTATGGCTACACCTTC

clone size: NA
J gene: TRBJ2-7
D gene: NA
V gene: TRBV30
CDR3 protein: CAWSDGRMPYEQYF
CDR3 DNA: TGTGCCTGGAGTGACGGACGTATGCCCTACGAGCAGTACTTC

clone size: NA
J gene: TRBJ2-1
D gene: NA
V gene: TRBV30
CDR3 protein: CAWTIQDNEQFF
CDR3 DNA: TGTGCCTGGACAATACAGGACAATGAGCAGTTCTTC

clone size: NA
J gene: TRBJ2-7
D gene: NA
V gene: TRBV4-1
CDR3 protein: CASSQVTTDSYEQYF
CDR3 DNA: TGCGCCAGCAGCCAAGTAACCACAGACTCCTACGAGCAGTACTTC

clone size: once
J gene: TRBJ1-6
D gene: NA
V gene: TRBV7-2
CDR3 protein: CASNEQGANSPLHF
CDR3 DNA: TGTGCCAGTAACGAACAGGGTGCTAATTCACCCCTCCACTTT

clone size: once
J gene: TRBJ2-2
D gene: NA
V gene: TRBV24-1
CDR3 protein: CATSESGTKNTGELFF
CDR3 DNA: TGTGCCACCAGTGAGTCCGGGACAAAGAACACCGGGGAGCTGTTTTTT

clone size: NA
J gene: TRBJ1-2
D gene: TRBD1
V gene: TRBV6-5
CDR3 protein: CASRDLGQGNYGYTF
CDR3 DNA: TGTGCCAGCAGAGACCTAGGACAGGGCAACTATGGCTACACCTTC

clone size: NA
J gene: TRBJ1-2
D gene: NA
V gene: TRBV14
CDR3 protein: CASSQRDALVGYTF
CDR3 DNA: TGTGCCAGCAGCCAAAGGGACGCCCTCGTTGGCTACACCTTC

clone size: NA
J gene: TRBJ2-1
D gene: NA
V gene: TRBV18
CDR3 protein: CASSPIQGTLGNEQFF
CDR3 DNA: TGTGCCAGCTCACCAATTCAGGGTACGCTGGGGAATGAGCAGTTCTTC

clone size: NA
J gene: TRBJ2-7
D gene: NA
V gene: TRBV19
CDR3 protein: CASSIIFLDSFSSYEQYF
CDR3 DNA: TGTGCCAGTAGTATAATATTTCTTGACTCCTTTAGCTCCTACGAGCAGTACTTC

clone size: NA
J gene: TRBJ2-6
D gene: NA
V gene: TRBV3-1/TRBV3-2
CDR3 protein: CASSQAAGVSGANVLTF
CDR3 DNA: TGTGCCAGCAGCCAAGCCGCAGGAGTCTCTGGGGCCAACGTCCTGACTTTC

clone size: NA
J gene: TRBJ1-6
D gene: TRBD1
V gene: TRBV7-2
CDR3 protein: CASSSEAGGRALHF
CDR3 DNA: TGTGCCAGCAGCTCAGAGGCAGGGGGCAGAGCCCTCCACTTT

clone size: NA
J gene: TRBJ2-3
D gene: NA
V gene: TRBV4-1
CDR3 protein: CASSLRSFEADTQYF
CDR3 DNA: TGCGCCAGCAGCCTACGGAGTTTTGAGGCAGATACGCAGTATTTT

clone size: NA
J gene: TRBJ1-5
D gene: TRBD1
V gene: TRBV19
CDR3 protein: CASSPSGQGAGQPQHF
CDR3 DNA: TGTGCCAGTAGTCCCTCGGGACAGGGGGCCGGGCAGCCCCAGCATTTT